The rows below give T cell receptor beta chains drawn from one sample of a study of blood T cell repertoires in COVID-19. Some clones are missing from TCRdb's copy, which holds only in-frame ones; the method was immunoSEQ multiplex PCR. Of approximately 120,000 clones in the sample, approximately 83% were seen once. Specimen: peripheral blood. These receptors were taken from an elderly woman with acute or convalescent COVID-19. The CDR3 runs from the conserved cysteine through the conserved F or W. The D gene is left open where the match is weak. Clone size is not always given. Where it is, it says once, few, many or a class for expanded clones.

abundance | d_gene | j_gene | v_gene | CDR3aa | CDR3nt
few | . | TRBJ2-1 | TRBV5-1 | CASSLTGEAYNEQFF | TGCGCCAGCAGCTTGACGGGGGAGGCCTACAATGAGCAGTTCTTC
. | . | TRBJ1-3 | TRBV6-5 | CASSYAGSGNTIYF | TGTGCCAGCAGTTACGCAGGCTCTGGAAACACCATATATTTT
. | TRBD1 | TRBJ1-1 | TRBV6-5 | CASAGTGLTEAFF | TGTGCCAGCGCAGGGACAGGGTTGACTGAAGCTTTCTTT
. | TRBD2 | TRBJ2-3 | TRBV5-4 | CASRPRPGTSGGADTQYF | TGTGCCAGCAGACCTAGACCGGGGACTAGCGGGGGGGCAGATACGCAGTATTTT
. | . | TRBJ2-2 | TRBV2 | CASTIAIHRRNTGELFF | TGTGCCAGCACCATAGCTATACATCGGCGGAACACCGGGGAGCTGTTTTTT
. | . | TRBJ2-3 | TRBV2 | CATRGGSTDTQYF | TGTGCCACCCGGGGAGGCAGCACAGATACGCAGTATTTT
. | . | TRBJ1-4 | TRBV6-1 | CASSELRVSEKLFF | TGTGCCAGCAGTGAATTGAGGGTTTCTGAAAAACTGTTTTTT
. | TRBD1 | TRBJ1-3 | TRBV6-6 | CASSYGTGAGNTIYF | TGTGCCAGCAGTTACGGGACAGGGGCTGGAAACACCATATATTTT
. | . | TRBJ1-5 | TRBV6-5 | CASRGDSNQPQHF | TGTGCAAGCAGAGGGGATAGCAATCAGCCCCAGCATTTT
once | TRBD2 | TRBJ2-1 | TRBV7-9 | CASSLRTGRFYNEQFF | TGTGCCAGCAGCCTTCGCACCGGGAGGTTCTACAATGAGCAGTTCTTC
. | . | TRBJ1-1 | TRBV6-2/TRBV6-3 | CASSPLQGVAAEAFF | TGTGCCAGCAGTCCCCTACAGGGCGTTGCCGCTGAAGCTTTCTTT
. | . | TRBJ1-2 | TRBV29-1 | CSVSSLSYGYTF | TGCAGCGTGAGCTCCCTCTCCTATGGCTACACCTTC
. | . | TRBJ2-7 | TRBV6-6 | CASRSHGQKYEQYF | TGTGCCAGCAGATCCCATGGACAAAAATACGAGCAGTACTTC